These T cell receptor beta chains were read from a single sample in a study of post-analysis software for immune sequencing data. TCRdb reprocessed the PCR reads with MiXCR, giving one entry per CDR3 protein. The sample yields fewer than 700,000 distinct CDR3 sequences, roughly 45% seen once. The sample consisted of blood. Receptor source: a girl aged 5 to 17 with multiple sclerosis. The CDR3 runs from the conserved cysteine through the conserved F or W. A D gene is named only where the DNA matches it firmly. Size values are once, few and many counts, or a class for expanded clones, and some rows have none.

clone_size,j_call,d_call,v_call,cdr3_nt,cdr3_aa
few,TRBJ2-3,TRBD1,TRBV7-9,TGTGCCAGCAGCCCCCTGGAGAGACAGGGGGGAGATACGCAGTATTTT,CASSPLERQGGDTQYF
NA,TRBJ1-5,NA,TRBV15,TGTGCCACCAGGGGGGGTGGGAGCAATCAGCCCCAGCATTTT,CATRGGGSNQPQHF
NA,TRBJ2-7,TRBD1,TRBV5-1,TGCGCCAGCAGCCGAGTGACAGGGGTGAGCGACGAGCAGTACTTC,CASSRVTGVSDEQYF
few,TRBJ2-3,NA,TRBV7-2,TGTGCCAGCAGCTTAGTCCCGGGGACAGATACGCAGTATTTT,CASSLVPGTDTQYF
NA,TRBJ1-5,NA,TRBV12-3/TRBV12-4,TGTGCCAGCAGCACGACAGGATCTGCTCAGCCCCAGCATTTT,CASSTTGSAQPQHF
NA,TRBJ1-5,NA,TRBV15,TGTGCCACCAGCAGAGATTCGATCCTGAGGTGGCAGCCCCAGCATTTT,CATSRDSILRWQPQHF
NA,TRBJ2-7,NA,TRBV20-1,TGCAGTGTCCCGGGAGAAGGGACCTACGAGCAGTACTTC,CSVPGEGTYEQYF
few,TRBJ1-2,TRBD1,TRBV4-1,TGCGCCAGCAGCCGGGTTGGGCAGGGGGATGGCTACACCTTC,CASSRVGQGDGYTF
NA,TRBJ2-7,TRBD2,TRBV20-1,TGCAGTGCCCCGGGACTAGCAGCCGAGCAGTACTTC,CSAPGLAAEQYF
NA,TRBJ1-1,TRBD1,TRBV4-1,TGCGCCAGCAGCCAGCACAGGGGGCAATTGAACACTGAAGCTTTCTTT,CASSQHRGQLNTEAFF
NA,TRBJ2-7,NA,TRBV10-3,TGTGCCATCAAAGGCGACCAGAGCTCCCACGAGCAGTACTTC,CAIKGDQSSHEQYF
many,TRBJ2-1,NA,TRBV29-1,TGCAGCGTTGTTGACAATGAGCAGTTCTTC,CSVVDNEQFF
few,TRBJ2-1,TRBD2,TRBV12-3/TRBV12-4,TGTGCCAGCACTATCTCCCGGACTAGCGGGCGGGATGAGCAGTTCTTC,CASTISRTSGRDEQFF
NA,TRBJ1-2,NA,TRBV29-1,TGCAGCGTTGACTCCGAGGGGGGTGGTGGCTACACCTTC,CSVDSEGGGGYTF
NA,TRBJ1-1,NA,TRBV5-1,TGCGCCAGCAGCTTGAAGGGGCGTACTGAAGCTTTCTTT,CASSLKGRTEAFF
NA,TRBJ2-3,TRBD2,TRBV12-3/TRBV12-4,TGTGCCAGCAATCGCGGGGGAGGAACAGATACGGAGTATTTT,CASNRGGGTDTEYF
few,TRBJ2-7,NA,TRBV20-1,TGCAGTGCTAGAGCTCACGAGCAGTACTTC,CSARAHEQYF
NA,TRBJ2-3,NA,TRBV5-1,TGCGCCAGCAGCTTGGATGGTTTAGTAACAGATACGCAGTATTTT,CASSLDGLVTDTQYF
few,TRBJ2-3,TRBD2,TRBV6-6,TGTGCCAGCAGTTACATCACTAGCGGCGGACCCACAGATACGCAGTATTTT,CASSYITSGGPTDTQYF